The present T cell receptor beta chain was sequenced within a study of T cells in localized non-small cell lung cancer. Regarding the study as a whole: Those with higher blood T cell density had longer overall survival. Among the tissues sampled, uninvolved adjacent lung had the highest T cell clonality, above tumor. Sequence data derive from only one tumor region, so heterogeneity remains possible. Adjacent lung exhibited a median of approximately 59 among the 100 most abundant tumor clones.

V shed 2 bases and J 4 bases; nucleotides not matched to a gene: 4. Germline-derived CDR1 and CDR2 are MNHEY and SVGAGI. The CDR3 is made up of 15 amino acids. Using immunoSEQ multiplex PCR, the repertoire was profiled, and TCRdb retains in-frame clones only, with some absent. Here the sample spans 30,000 to 35,000 clones, about 88% being singletons. This clone was seen only a few times. What it recognizes is unknown. The chain is built from TRBV6-5 and TRBJ2-1; the match to TRBD1 covers 8 bases. Sequenced here: peripheral blood, sampled before any cancer treatment. The TCR comes from a female donor older than 55 with stage I lung adenocarcinoma. The CDR3 loop is CASSYQGAHYNEQFF. The CDR3 region has the DNA TGTGCCAGCAGTTACCAGGGGGCGCATTACAATGAGCAGTTCTTC.